This TCR beta chain was obtained from a study of breast tumors, draining lymph nodes, adjacent tissues. Findings and caveats of the study: Luminal-like breast cancer showed significantly higher tumor–nontumor repertoire similarity than basal-like. Tumor T cell lymph node origin was a supported hypothesis, not proven.

Samples came from axillary lymph nodes draining the breast cancer. This clonotype came up a few times. The target antigen is unknown. The CDR3 has 14 residues. In germline, CDR1 is SGHTA, CDR2 FQGNSA. V gave up 2 bases and J gave up 3 bases, with 10 bases separating them. TCRdb itself ran the multiplex PCR reads through MiXCR, one entry per CDR3 protein. The table lists 85,000 to 120,000 distinct CDR3 sequences, roughly 29% of them singletons, with approximately 5% in the top ten. Sequenced: axillary lymph node tissue. The chain uses TRBV7-2 and TRBJ1-1; perhaps TRBD1 as D (5 bases). This receptor was taken from a female donor with breast cancer. Some clones in this sample may be carry-over from other donors' samples. The CDR3 loop is CASSLKGGDTEAFF. The DNA of the CDR3 is TGTGCCAGCAGCTTAAAGGGAGGGGACACTGAAGCTTTCTTT.